Given below is one TCR beta chain in context. The target antigen is unknown. The TCR beta CDR3 regions underwent amplification using RNA transcripts as the source. Carried out on the TCR CDR3, a first-round RT-PCR used the HTBI primer set. TCRdb fed the multiplex PCR reads into MiXCR, producing one record per CDR3 protein. The table records 400,000 to 450,000 distinct CDR3 sequences, under 15% of them present only once. The sample belongs to a study of T cells in Graves' hyperthyroidism and ophthalmopathy. Study overall: Peripheral blood was drawn at first diagnosis, prior to all treatment. Regarding the study as a whole: Ophthalmopathy was told apart from stable hyperthyroidism by a 13 V-J model.

With duration under 3 months, ophthalmopathy was active: Clinical Activity Score at least 3, NOSPECS at least 4. Diagnosing involved the use of clinical symptoms, serum thyroxine and TRAb, thyroid ultrasound and orbital computed tomography. Germline CDR1 is SGHTA and CDR2 is FQGTGA. V was shortened by 0 bases and J by 5 bases, with 16 bases between the two germline ends. This CDR3 is built from 16 residues. Material: blood. The sequence was obtained from a man between 18 and 35 years old with Graves' ophthalmopathy. The chain combines TRBV7-3 with TRBJ2-5; D is perhaps TRBD2 (6 bases). The CDR3 protein is CASSLTYEGGRETQYF. The CDR3 nucleotides read TGTGCCAGCAGCTTAACGTACGAGGGAGGCCGGGAGACCCAGTACTTC.